The 20 T cell receptor beta chains below all came from one sample that was sequenced in a study of blood T cell repertoires in COVID-19. Using immunoSEQ multiplex PCR, the repertoire was profiled, and TCRdb retains in-frame clones only, with some absent. In the table there are a few hundred thousand clones, roughly 88% of which are singletons. Sample: peripheral blood. These receptors were collected from a man aged 30 to 39 who had recovered from COVID-19.

This clone was seen once. The gene calls are TRBV7-9 and TRBJ1-2; tentative D call: TRBD1 (6 bases). CDR1 and CDR2 (germline): SEHNR, FQNEAQ (reference sequence). Trimming removed 10 bases from V and 4 bases from J, with 22 bases in between. This CDR3 region has 15 residues. CDR3 region: CAIEPIGGMGYGYTF. CDR3 sequence (DNA): TGTGCCATTGAACCAATAGGGGGAATGGGCTATGGCTACACCTTC. The full variable domain, in which reference TRBV7-9 and TRBJ1-2 provide the parts outside the CDR3, is DTGVSQNPRHKITKRGQNVTFRCDPISEHNRLYWYRQTLGQGPEFLTYFQNEAQLEKSRLLSDRFSAERPKGSFSTLEIQRTEQGDSAMYLCAIEPIGGMGYGYTFGSGTRLTVV.

This clone was counted a few times. The genes are TRBV24-1 and TRBJ1-5; 10 nucleotides match TRBD1. CDR3 length: 15 residues. J gave up 7 bases and V 4 bases, and 6 bases lay outside the gene matches. Germline V gene sequence: CDR1 KGHDR, CDR2 SFDVKD. The CDR3 sequence is CATSDSGTGEQPQHF. CDR3 in DNA: TGTGCCACCAGTGACTCCGGGACAGGGGAGCAGCCCCAGCATTTT.

This chain joins TRBV21-1 and TRBJ2-3; the D segment call TRBD1 is taken from the table without a DNA check. TRBV21-1 is a documented pseudogene. The CDR3 sequence is 17 residues long. The CDR3 spells CASSQGSGRRFTDTQYF. The CDR3 nucleotides read TGTGCCAGCAGCCAGGGGTCAGGTCGAAGGTTCACAGATACGCAGTATTTT.

The chain employs TRBV5-5 and TRBJ1-5; D not resolved. V dropped 0 bases and J dropped 0 bases, with 10 bases sitting between them. This CDR3 has 16 residues. CDR1 and CDR2 from the germline V gene are SGHKS and YYEKEE (reference sequence). The CDR3 sequence is CASSLGGSYSNQPQHF. The CDR3 DNA follows: TGTGCCAGCAGCTTGGGAGGTTCCTATAGCAATCAGCCCCAGCATTTT.

The CDR3 protein is CASSPRDRARRGYGYTF. As DNA, the CDR3 is TGCGCCAGCAGCCCCCGGGACAGGGCAAGGAGGGGCTATGGCTACACCTTC. The gene calls are TRBV4-1 and TRBJ1-2, with 9 bases fitting TRBD1. V shed 4 bases, J shed 4 bases, and the junction held 13 bases outside the gene matches. The CDR3 runs 17 residues. From germline, CDR1 is MGHRA and CDR2 YSYEKL.

This chain connects TRBV5-4 to TRBJ2-3; tentative D call: TRBD2 (6 bases). CDR3 size: 14 residues. Trimming pared 4 bases from V and 4 bases from J, leaving 13 bases between. From germline, CDR1 is SGHNT and CDR2 YYREEE (reference sequence). The CDR3 protein is CASSPKGTADTQYF. As DNA, the CDR3 is TGTGCCAGCAGCCCAAAAGGGACTGCAGATACGCAGTATTTT.

This chain links TRBV10-1 with TRBJ2-5; D possibly corresponds to TRBD2 (6 bases). The CDR3 contains 15 residues. Germline V gene data show CDR1 as WNHNN and CDR2 as SYGVQD (reference sequence). V was pared by 4 bases and J by 0 bases, with 12 bases between. DNA of the CDR3: TGCGCCAGCAGTGCATCGCGGGACTACCAAGAGACCCAGTACTTC. This codes for CASSASRDYQETQYF.

The chain has TRBV19 and TRBJ1-2, with 11 positions matching TRBD1. The CDR3 runs 17 residues. Per the germline V gene, CDR1 is LNHDA and CDR2 is SQIVND (reference sequence). Losses at the gene ends were 4 bases for V and 3 bases for J; bases not matched to a gene: 10. In nucleotides, the CDR3 is TGTGCCAGTAGTACTACCCCCCCGGGACAGGGGGACTATGGCTACACCTTC. Amino acids: CASSTTPPGQGDYGYTF. Drawing the rest from reference TRBV19 and TRBJ1-2, the complete variable domain is DGGITQSPKYLFRKEGQNVTLSCEQNLNHDAMYWYRQDPGQGLRLIYYSQIVNDFQKGDIAEGYSVSREKKESFPLTVTSAQKNPTAFYLCASSTTPPGQGDYGYTFGSGTRLTVV.

The chain couples TRBV9 to TRBJ1-1, with a possible D match to TRBD1 (6 bases). Germline loops: CDR1 SGDLS, CDR2 YYNGEE. With 3 bases removed from V and 4 bases from J, the gap between germline ends came to 16 bases. This CDR3 is built from 15 residues. The DNA of the CDR3 is TGTGCCAGCAGCGCGAGGGGGAATCTCGTCACTGAAGCTTTCTTT. Its protein product is CASSARGNLVTEAFF.

V is TRBV27 and J is TRBJ2-6, with 10 nucleotides matching TRBD1. Germline V gives CDR1 MNHEY, CDR2 SMNVEV (reference sequence). The CDR3 runs to 20 residues. The V and J ends lost 1 base and 0 bases, in that order; junction bases with no gene match: 9. The CDR3 sequence is CASSLWGQGPVASGANVLTF. CDR3 bases: TGTGCCAGCAGTTTATGGGGACAGGGGCCCGTTGCCTCTGGGGCCAACGTCCTGACTTTC.

This clone was seen just once. This sequence joins TRBV30 and TRBJ2-2; 8 positions agree with TRBD2. This CDR3 is built from 15 residues. Germline V lookup: CDR1 GTSNPN, CDR2 SVGIG (reference sequence). V shed 0 bases and J 3 bases; nucleotides not matched to a gene: 3. CDR3 amino acids: CAWSVQLADTGELFF. Here the CDR3 DNA reads TGTGCCTGGAGTGTACAACTAGCGGACACCGGGGAGCTGTTTTTT.

This chain uses TRBV30 with TRBJ1-5, with D hard to call. V dropped 2 bases and J dropped 0 bases, with 8 bases sitting between them. Germline lookup yields CDR1 GTSNPN and CDR2 SVGIG (reference sequence). The CDR3 is made up of 14 amino acids. The CDR3: CAWSSPSSNQPQHF. The CDR3 bases are TGTGCCTGGAGTTCTCCCAGTAGCAATCAGCCCCAGCATTTT.

In this sample, this clone turned up once. V is TRBV6-4 and J is TRBJ2-6; perhaps TRBD2 as D (6 bases). Trimming cost V 2 bases and J 0 bases, with 8 bases left between them. Germline-derived CDR1 and CDR2 are MRHNA and SNTAGT. This CDR3 spans 16 amino acids. In nucleotides, the CDR3 is TGTGCCAGCAGTGACGACGGGGGCTCTGGGGCCAACGTCCTGACTTTC. It encodes CASSDDGGSGANVLTF.

The V gene is TRBV6-5, the J gene TRBJ1-5, with D perhaps matching TRBD1 (5 bases). This CDR3 is built from 13 residues. Deletions cut 6 bases from V and 9 bases from J, with 15 bases between. Germline CDR1 MNHEY, CDR2 SVGAGI. The CDR3, as DNA: TGTGCCAGCAGAGGGGACCGCGGGGGGCCCCAGCATTTT. This gives the protein CASRGDRGGPQHF.

This rearrangement joins TRBV30 to TRBJ1-2, with D possibly TRBD1 on 5 matching bases. The V gene's germline CDR1 is GTSNPN and CDR2 SVGIG (reference sequence). The length of the CDR3 is 14 residues. Between the trimmed V and J ends, which lost 4 bases and 7 bases, there was a span of 19 bases. CDR3 nucleotides: TGTGCCTGGACCCCTGGGGCCACAACCCTTGGCTACACCTTC. Its translation: CAWTPGATTLGYTF.

V usage is TRBV6-5 and J usage is TRBJ2-7; a weak D match, TRBD1 (7 bases). The CDR3 spans 15 residues. Germline V lookup: CDR1 MNHEY, CDR2 SVGAGI. V lost 7 bases and J lost 3, with 19 bases in between. For the CDR3, the DNA is TGTGCCAGCACCCAGGGGGGACGTCAGTTCTACGAGCAGTACTTC. Translating it yields CASTQGGRQFYEQYF.

The rearrangement joins TRBV5-6 to TRBJ1-2, with 7 bases that match TRBD1. Per the germline V gene, CDR1 is SGHDT and CDR2 is YYEEEE. Trimming cost V 5 bases and J 4 bases; bases outside gene matches: 5. There are 13 residues in the CDR3. The CDR3 DNA reads as TGTGCCAGCAGTCCCGGGACAGCCTATGGCTACACCTTC. It specifies CASSPGTAYGYTF.

In nucleotides, the CDR3 is TGTGCCAGCAGCCTCTCGGACAGGGTGGCGAGAGCTTTCTTT. This translates into CASSLSDRVARAFF. The V and J genes are TRBV3-1 (or the pseudogene TRBV3-2) and TRBJ1-1; 8 bases match TRBD1. Germline lookup yields CDR1 LGHDT and CDR2 YNNKEL (reference sequence). The V gene end was trimmed by 4 bases and the J gene end by 10 bases; junction bases not matched to a gene: 11. There are 14 residues in the CDR3.

CDR3 nucleotide sequence: TGTGCCAGCACCCCAGGGGGAAACACTGAAGCTTTCTTT. Translation: CASTPGGNTEAFF. V usage is TRBV27 and J usage is TRBJ1-1; 7 bases are shared with TRBD1. Trimming cost V 7 bases and J 2 bases; bases outside gene matches: 4. Germline V CDR1 and CDR2: MNHEY, SMNVEV (reference sequence). CDR3 length: 13 amino acids.

This clone was seen only once. The chain combines TRBV18 with TRBJ1-2; TRBD1 aligns across 7 bases. Losses at the gene ends were 3 bases for V and 6 bases for J; bases not matched to a gene: 7. This CDR3 is built from 14 residues. Germline CDR1 is KGHSH and CDR2 is LQKENI. Written as DNA, the CDR3 is TGTGCCAGCTCACCGCGACAGGGTAATGATGGCTACACCTTC. It is translated as CASSPRQGNDGYTF.